A few counts support the clone carrying this T cell receptor (beta chain). Its specificity is not known. cDNA carried unique molecular identifiers, and a universal primer site was added by template switching. TCRdb ran MiXCR on the 5' RACE reads and lists one entry per CDR3 protein. The sample records approximately 220,000 distinct CDR3 sequences, 7.5% being singletons. The data were obtained in a study of identical twins. Study-level findings and limits: Beta clonotypes that were abundant in cord blood contained fewer insertions, a pattern absent from memory repertoires.

Germline values: CDR1 SGHRS, CDR2 YFSETQ. J was trimmed by 4 bases and V by 3 bases; bases with no gene match: 2. CDR3 size: 13 residues. The same specimen was also included in a second study, on yellow fever vaccine responses in identical twins.

The sequencing sample was made of memory (CD45RO+) T cells sorted from blood. The source is a woman aged 18-30 years in good health. The chain joins TRBV5-1 to TRBJ1-2, with 8 bases that match TRBD1. CDR3 region: CASSYDRGYGYTF. CDR3 bases: TGCGCCAGCAGCTACGACAGGGGCTATGGCTACACCTTC.